The TCR beta chain under discussion was sequenced for a study of cytomegalovirus exposure and HLA in healthy donors. Study overall: There were 117 million unique TCR beta sequences, drawn from 200 million or so T cells, in an earlier analysis.

Germline V gene data show CDR1 as GTSNPN and CDR2 as SVGIG (reference sequence). The CDR3 consists of 14 residues. In the case of this clone: What it recognizes is unknown.

Findings of the study overall: The listing of roughly 160 TCR beta chains classed them as cytomegalovirus-associated.

The PCR contained 60 Vbeta and 13 Jbeta primers. Using immunoSEQ multiplex PCR, the repertoire was profiled, and TCRdb retains in-frame clones only, with some absent. The repertoire holds 55,000 to 70,000 clones, with about 71% as singletons. Sample: PBMCs. The clonotype originates from a woman aged 55 to 70 in good health and CMV-seropositive. The V call is TRBV30, the J call TRBJ2-5; 8 nucleotides align to TRBD2. The J call may be incorrect, as the DNA end agrees better with TRBJ2-7. CDR3 nucleotides: TGTGCCTGGAGCGTCTACGGGGGGGCCGACGAGCAGTACTTC. Translation gives CAWSVYGGADEQYF.